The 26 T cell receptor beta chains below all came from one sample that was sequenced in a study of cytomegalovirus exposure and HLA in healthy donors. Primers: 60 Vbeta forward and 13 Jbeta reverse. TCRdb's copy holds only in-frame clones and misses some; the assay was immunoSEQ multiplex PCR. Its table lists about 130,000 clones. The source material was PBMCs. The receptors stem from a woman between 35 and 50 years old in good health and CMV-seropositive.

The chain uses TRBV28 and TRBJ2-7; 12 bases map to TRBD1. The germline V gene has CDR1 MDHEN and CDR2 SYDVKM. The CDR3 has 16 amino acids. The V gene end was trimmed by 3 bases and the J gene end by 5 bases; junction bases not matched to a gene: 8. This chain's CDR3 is CASSLARGQGAHEQYF. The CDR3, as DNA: TGTGCCAGCAGTTTGGCAAGGGGACAGGGGGCCCACGAGCAGTACTTC.

The CDR3 DNA is TGCGCCAGCAGCCTAAGACAGGGGAACACAGATACGCAGTATTTT. This encodes CASSLRQGNTDTQYF. The rearrangement links TRBV4-1 to TRBJ2-3; 8 nucleotides match TRBD1. CDR3 size: 15 residues. Unmatched junction bases numbered 5, after V lost 4 bases and J lost 2 bases. Germline V gene sequence: CDR1 MGHRA, CDR2 YSYEKL.

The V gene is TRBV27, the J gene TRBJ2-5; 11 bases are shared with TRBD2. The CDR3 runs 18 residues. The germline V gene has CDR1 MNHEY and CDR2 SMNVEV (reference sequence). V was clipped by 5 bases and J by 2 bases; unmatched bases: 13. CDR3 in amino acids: CASSPKRVSGRGQETQYF. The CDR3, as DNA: TGTGCCAGCAGTCCAAAACGGGTTAGCGGGAGGGGGCAAGAGACCCAGTACTTC.

The CDR3 here is CAWSVGGRVNTEAFF. The CDR3, as DNA: TGTGCCTGGAGCGTGGGGGGGAGGGTGAACACTGAAGCTTTCTTT. The chain uses TRBV30 and TRBJ1-1; TRBD1 might be the D (5 bases). The CDR3 is 15 residues long. Per germline, CDR1 GTSNPN and CDR2 SVGIG (reference sequence). The V end was cut by 3 bases, the J end by 0 bases, with 14 bases between.

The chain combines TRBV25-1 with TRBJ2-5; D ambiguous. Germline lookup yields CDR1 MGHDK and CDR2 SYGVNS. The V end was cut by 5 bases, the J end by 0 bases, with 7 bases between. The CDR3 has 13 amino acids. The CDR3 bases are TGTGCCAGCAGTAAAGACTACCAAGAGACCCAGTACTTC. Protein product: CASSKDYQETQYF. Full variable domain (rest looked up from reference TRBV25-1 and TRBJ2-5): EADIYQTPRYLVIGTGKKITLECSQTMGHDKMYWYQQDPGMELHLIHYSYGVNSTEKGDLSSESTVSRIRTEHFPLTLESARPSHTSQYLCASSKDYQETQYFGPGTRLLVL.

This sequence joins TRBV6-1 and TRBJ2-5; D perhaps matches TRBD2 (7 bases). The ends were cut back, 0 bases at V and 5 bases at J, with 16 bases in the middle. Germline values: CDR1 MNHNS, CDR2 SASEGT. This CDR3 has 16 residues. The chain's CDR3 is CASSEAIGGLWETQYF. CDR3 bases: TGTGCCAGCAGTGAAGCGATCGGGGGGCTCTGGGAGACCCAGTACTTC.

CDR3 DNA: TGTGCCAGCAGTGACCCCGGGACAGATACGCAGTATTTT. This sequence encodes CASSDPGTDTQYF. V gene TRBV2 combines with J gene TRBJ2-3; D remains unclear. There are 13 residues in the CDR3. In germline, CDR1 is SNHLY, CDR2 FYNNEI. Trimming shortened V by 3 bases and J by 3 bases, and 7 bases separated the two germline ends.

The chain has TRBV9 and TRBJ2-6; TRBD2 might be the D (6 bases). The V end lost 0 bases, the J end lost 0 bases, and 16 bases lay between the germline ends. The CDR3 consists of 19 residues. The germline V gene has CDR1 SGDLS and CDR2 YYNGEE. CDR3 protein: CASSVGQIAVFSGANVLTF. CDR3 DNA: TGTGCCAGCAGCGTAGGTCAGATAGCGGTTTTCTCTGGGGCCAACGTCCTGACTTTC.

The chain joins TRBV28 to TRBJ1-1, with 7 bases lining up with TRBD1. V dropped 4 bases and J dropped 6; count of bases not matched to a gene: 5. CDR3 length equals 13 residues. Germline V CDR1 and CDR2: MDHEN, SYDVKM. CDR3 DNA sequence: TGTGCCAGCAGTTCGACAGGGCTGGCTGAAGCTTTCTTT. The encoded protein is CASSSTGLAEAFF.

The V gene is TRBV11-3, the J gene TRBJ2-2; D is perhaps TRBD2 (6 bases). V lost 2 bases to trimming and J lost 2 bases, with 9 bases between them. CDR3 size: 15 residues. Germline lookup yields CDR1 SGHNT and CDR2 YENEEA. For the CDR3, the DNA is TGTGCCAGCAGCTTAAGAGGGACTAACACCGGGGAGCTGTTTTTT. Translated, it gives CASSLRGTNTGELFF.

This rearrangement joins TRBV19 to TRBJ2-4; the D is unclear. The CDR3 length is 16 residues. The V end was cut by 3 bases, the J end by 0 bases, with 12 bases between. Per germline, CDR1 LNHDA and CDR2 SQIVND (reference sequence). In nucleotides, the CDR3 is TGTGCCAGTAGTATCGTGGCAGTTCTAGCCAAAAACATTCAGTACTTC. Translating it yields CASSIVAVLAKNIQYF.

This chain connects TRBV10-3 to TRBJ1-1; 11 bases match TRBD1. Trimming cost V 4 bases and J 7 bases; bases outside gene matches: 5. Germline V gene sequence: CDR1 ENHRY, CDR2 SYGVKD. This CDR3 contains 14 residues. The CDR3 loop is CAISGGTGGNEAFF. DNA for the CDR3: TGTGCCATCAGTGGAGGGACAGGGGGTAATGAAGCTTTCTTT.

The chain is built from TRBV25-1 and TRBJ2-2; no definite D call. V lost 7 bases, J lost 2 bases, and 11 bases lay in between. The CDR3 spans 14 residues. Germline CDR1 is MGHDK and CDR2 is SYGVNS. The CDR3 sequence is CASTARVNTGELFF. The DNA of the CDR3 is TGTGCCAGCACAGCCCGGGTAAACACCGGGGAGCTGTTTTTT. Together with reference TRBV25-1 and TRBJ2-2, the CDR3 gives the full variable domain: EADIYQTPRYLVIGTGKKITLECSQTMGHDKMYWYQQDPGMELHLIHYSYGVNSTEKGDLSSESTVSRIRTEHFPLTLESARPSHTSQYLCASTARVNTGELFFGEGSRLTVL.

As DNA, the CDR3 is TGTGCCAGCAGCTTAACAGGGAGACCAAATGAAAAACTGTTTTTT. As protein: CASSLTGRPNEKLFF. The V and J genes are TRBV7-3 and TRBJ1-4; no reliable D call. V was cut by 0 bases and J by 5 bases, with 10 bases left in between. CDR3 length: 15 residues. From germline, CDR1 is SGHTA and CDR2 FQGTGA.

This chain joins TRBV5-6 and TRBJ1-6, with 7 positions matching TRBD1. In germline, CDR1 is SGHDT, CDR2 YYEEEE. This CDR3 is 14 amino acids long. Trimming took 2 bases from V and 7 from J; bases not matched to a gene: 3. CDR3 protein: CASSLKGGNSPLHF. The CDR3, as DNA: TGTGCCAGCAGCTTAAAAGGGGGCAATTCACCCCTCCACTTT.

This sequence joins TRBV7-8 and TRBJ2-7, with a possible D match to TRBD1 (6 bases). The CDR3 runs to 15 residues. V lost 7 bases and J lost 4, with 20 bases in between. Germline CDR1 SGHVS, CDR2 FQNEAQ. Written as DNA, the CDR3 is TGTGCCAGCACCCCCCGAGGGGGAGTCAGGTACGAGCAGTACTTC. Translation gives CASTPRGGVRYEQYF.

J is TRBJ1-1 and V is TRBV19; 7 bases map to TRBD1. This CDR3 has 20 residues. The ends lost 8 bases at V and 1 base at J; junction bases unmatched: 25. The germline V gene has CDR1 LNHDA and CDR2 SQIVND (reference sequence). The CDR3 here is CASPNPFNFDRAGPNTEAFF. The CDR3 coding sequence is TGTGCCAGTCCGAACCCCTTTAATTTTGACAGGGCCGGACCGAACACTGAAGCTTTCTTT.

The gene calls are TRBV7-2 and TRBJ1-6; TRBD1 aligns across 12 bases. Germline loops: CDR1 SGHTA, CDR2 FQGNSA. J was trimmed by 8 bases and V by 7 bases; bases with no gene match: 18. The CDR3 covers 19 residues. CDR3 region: CASTPFAGTGGGGDSPLHF. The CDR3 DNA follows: TGTGCCAGCACCCCTTTCGCGGGGACAGGGGGCGGTGGGGATTCACCCCTCCACTTT.

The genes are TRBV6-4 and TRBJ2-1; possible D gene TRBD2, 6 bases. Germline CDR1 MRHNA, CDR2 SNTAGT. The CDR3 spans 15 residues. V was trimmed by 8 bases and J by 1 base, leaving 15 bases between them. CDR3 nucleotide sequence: TGTGCCAGCGCCCCTAGCCGGGGGTCCTACAATGAGCAGTTCTTC. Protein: CASAPSRGSYNEQFF.

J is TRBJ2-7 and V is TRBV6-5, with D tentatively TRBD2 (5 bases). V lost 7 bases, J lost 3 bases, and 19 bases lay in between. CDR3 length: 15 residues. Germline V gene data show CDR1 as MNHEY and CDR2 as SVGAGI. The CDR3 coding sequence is TGTGCCAGCACCCAAAGCGGTTACCCTATCTACGAGCAGTACTTC. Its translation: CASTQSGYPIYEQYF.

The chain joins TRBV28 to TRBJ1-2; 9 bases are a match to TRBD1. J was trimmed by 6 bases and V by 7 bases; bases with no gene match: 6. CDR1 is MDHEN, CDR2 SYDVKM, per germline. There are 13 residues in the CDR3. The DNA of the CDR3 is TGTGCCAGCAATTGGGGGACAGGGAATGGCTACACCTTC. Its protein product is CASNWGTGNGYTF.

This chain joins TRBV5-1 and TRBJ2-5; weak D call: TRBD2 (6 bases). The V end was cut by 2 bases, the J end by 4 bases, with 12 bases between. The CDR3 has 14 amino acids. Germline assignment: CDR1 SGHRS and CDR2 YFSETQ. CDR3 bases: TGCGCCAGCAGCTTTGTCGGGGGAGGAGAGACCCAGTACTTC. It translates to CASSFVGGGETQYF.

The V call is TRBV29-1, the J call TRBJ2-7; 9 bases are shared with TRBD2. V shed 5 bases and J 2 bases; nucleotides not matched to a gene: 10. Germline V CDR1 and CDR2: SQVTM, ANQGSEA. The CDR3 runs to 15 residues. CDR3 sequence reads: CSVRGGREPTYEQYF. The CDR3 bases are TGCAGCGTTCGTGGCGGGAGGGAACCTACCTACGAGCAGTACTTC.

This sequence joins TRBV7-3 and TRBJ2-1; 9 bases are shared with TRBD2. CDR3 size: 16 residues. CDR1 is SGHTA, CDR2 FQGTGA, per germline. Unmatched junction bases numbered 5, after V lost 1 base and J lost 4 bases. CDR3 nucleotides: TGTGCCAGCAGCTTAATTAGCGGGAGTAGGTACAATGAGCAGTTCTTC. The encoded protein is CASSLISGSRYNEQFF.

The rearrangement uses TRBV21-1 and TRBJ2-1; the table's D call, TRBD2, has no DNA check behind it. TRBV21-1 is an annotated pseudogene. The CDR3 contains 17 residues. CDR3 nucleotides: TGTGCCAGCAGCAACCAGCCCCTAGCGGGAGACGACAATGAGCAGTTCTTC. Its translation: CASSNQPLAGDDNEQFF.

CDR3 protein: CASSLEGGWGNQPQHF. The CDR3, as DNA: TGTGCCAGCAGTTTAGAGGGAGGTTGGGGCAATCAGCCCCAGCATTTT. The genes are TRBV27 and TRBJ1-5; D unresolved. This CDR3 region has 16 residues. The V end lost 2 bases, the J end lost 2 bases, and 13 bases lay between the germline ends. CDR1 MNHEY and CDR2 SMNVEV come from the germline V gene (reference sequence).